Each of the 7 T cell receptor beta chains below was sequenced from the same sample in a study of shared clonotypes between healthy human individuals. Clones were sequenced by immunoSEQ multiplex PCR, and TCRdb holds only the in-frame ones, with some missing. The sample lists about 500,000 clones, roughly three quarters seen once, with around 12% in the top ten. The sample comprised PBMCs. All receptors come from a middle-aged woman in good health. Some clones in this sample may be carry-over from other donors' samples.

In the case of this clone: Just one base apart from a much larger clone, this may be a read error. The chain is built from TRBV21-1 and TRBJ2-3; no check of the table's D call, TRBD2, against the DNA was made. TRBV21-1 is a listed pseudogene. CDR3 length: 14 residues. The CDR3, as DNA: TGTGCCCCCACCCGGGAGGGAGGGTTAGATACGCAGTATTTT. It codes for CAPTREGGLDTQYF.

The chain uses TRBV6-1 and TRBJ1-5; perhaps TRBD1 as D (5 bases). The CDR3 has 15 amino acids. Germline lookup yields CDR1 MNHNS and CDR2 SASEGT. Trimming left V 4 bases short and J 1 base short, with 11 bases between. In nucleotides, the CDR3 is TGTGCCAGCAGTGTGGGGGTCTGGAGCAATCAGCCCCAGCATTTT. The encoded protein is CASSVGVWSNQPQHF.

There are a few counts of this clone. A much larger clonotype is one base distant, so this may be a read error. This chain links TRBV27 with TRBJ1-3; no clear D. There are 15 residues in the CDR3. The germline gives CDR1 MNHEY, CDR2 SMNVEV (reference sequence). CDR3 coding DNA: TGTGCCAGCAGTTCCCGCCGCTCCTCTGGAGACACCATATATTTT. Translation gives CASSSRRSSGDTIYF.

The J gene is TRBJ2-5, the V gene TRBV7-6; 7 nucleotides agree with TRBD2. Germline-derived CDR1 and CDR2 are SGHVS and FNYEAQ. V was pared by 0 bases and J by 3 bases, with 10 bases of the junction left unmatched. The CDR3 is made up of 17 amino acids. Written as DNA, the CDR3 is TGTGCCAGCAGCTTAGCTTTTGGTAACGGGGGGAAAGAGACCCAGTACTTC. Its protein is CASSLAFGNGGKETQYF.

The gene calls are TRBV30 and TRBJ2-5; D possibly corresponds to TRBD2 (5 bases). This CDR3 is 13 amino acids long. Trimming removed 0 bases from V and 7 bases from J, with 12 bases in between. Germline loops: CDR1 GTSNPN, CDR2 SVGIG (reference sequence). The CDR3 DNA reads as TGTGCCTGGAGTGTCGGGGTTTCCGGGACCCAGTACTTC. As protein: CAWSVGVSGTQYF.

V is TRBV5-1 and J is TRBJ2-3; 13 bases fit TRBD2. The CDR3 length is 17 residues. V gave up 3 bases and J gave up 6 bases; unmatched junction bases: 10. CDR1 SGHRS and CDR2 YFSETQ come from the germline V gene. The CDR3 coding sequence is TGCGCCAGCAGCTCGGGACTAGCGGGATGGGCGGGGGATACGCAGTATTTT. Protein product: CASSSGLAGWAGDTQYF.

The chain is built from TRBV7-3 and TRBJ2-3; maybe TRBD2 (5 bases). Germline CDR1 reads SGHTA; CDR2 reads FQGTGA. This CDR3 is built from 12 residues. Trimming stripped 5 bases from V and 7 bases from J, with 10 bases between. The CDR3 here is CASSAERNTQYF. In DNA form, the CDR3 reads TGTGCCAGCAGCGCCGAGCGGAATACGCAGTATTTT.